Included here is one TCR beta chain sequence, with context. The antigen remains unidentified. The V segment lost 4 bases and the J segment 2 bases; nucleotides outside the gene matches: 9. This CDR3 comprises 15 residues. Germline V gene lookup returns CDR1 SQVTM and CDR2 ANQGSEA. This sample is part of a study of OX40 agonist ivuxolimab in advanced cancers. Study-level information: The dose-escalation cohort was about 87% male, with a mean age of about 56 years, ranging about 20 to 85. Broader study findings: Within 6 weeks, CD4+ and CD8+ blood T cells expanded clonally at 0.1 to 3.0 mg/kg. Low normalized T-cell clonal expansion was additionally recorded for some nonresponders.

Autoimmune disease history or systemic immunosuppression excluded patients. Assay used: immunoSEQ multiplex PCR; TCRdb lists only in-frame clones, some missing. The sample has tens of thousands of clones; roughly 84% are singletons. The clonotype was recovered from an adult with an advanced solid tumor such as melanoma, head and neck, liver or kidney cancer. The sequenced sample was CD4+ or CD8+ T cells sorted from blood, obtained in a trial of the OX40 agonist ivuxolimab. The rearrangement links TRBV29-1 to TRBJ2-3; 7 nucleotides line up with TRBD1. The CDR3 reads CSVVGGRGNTDTQYF. CDR3 in DNA: TGCAGCGTTGTCGGTGGCAGGGGGAACACAGATACGCAGTATTTT.